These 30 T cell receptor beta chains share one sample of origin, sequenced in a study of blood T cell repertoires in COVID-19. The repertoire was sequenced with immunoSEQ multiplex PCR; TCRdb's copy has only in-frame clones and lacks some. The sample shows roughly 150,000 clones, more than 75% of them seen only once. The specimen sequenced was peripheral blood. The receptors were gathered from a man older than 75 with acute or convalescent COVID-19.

The CDR3 DNA sequence: TGTGCCAGCAGCAGGGGGCTCAACACCGGGGAGCTGTTTTTT. It specifies CASSRGLNTGELFF. This chain links TRBV2 with TRBJ2-2; the match to TRBD1 covers 8 bases. This CDR3 contains 14 residues. Germline V CDR1 and CDR2: SNHLY, FYNNEI. The ends lost 6 bases at V and 2 bases at J; junction bases unmatched: 2.

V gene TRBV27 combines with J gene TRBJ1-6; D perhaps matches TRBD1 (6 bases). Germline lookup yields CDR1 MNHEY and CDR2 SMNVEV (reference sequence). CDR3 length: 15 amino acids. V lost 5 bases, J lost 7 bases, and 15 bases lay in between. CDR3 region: CASSPHRDMNSPLHF. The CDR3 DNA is TGTGCCAGCAGTCCGCACCGGGACATGAATTCACCCCTCCACTTT.

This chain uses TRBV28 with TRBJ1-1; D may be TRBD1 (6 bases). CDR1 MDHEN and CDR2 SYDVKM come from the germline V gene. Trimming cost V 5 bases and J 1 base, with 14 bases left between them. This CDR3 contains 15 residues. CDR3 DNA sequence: TGTGCCAGCAGTCATCCAGACAGGAGGAACACTGAAGCTTTCTTT. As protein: CASSHPDRRNTEAFF.

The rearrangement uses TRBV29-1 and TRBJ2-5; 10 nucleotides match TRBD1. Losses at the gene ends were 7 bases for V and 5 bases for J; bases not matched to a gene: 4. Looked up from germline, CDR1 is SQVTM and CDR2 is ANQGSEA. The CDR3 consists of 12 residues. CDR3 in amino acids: CSGGQGTETQYF. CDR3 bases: TGCAGCGGGGGACAGGGGACGGAGACCCAGTACTTC.

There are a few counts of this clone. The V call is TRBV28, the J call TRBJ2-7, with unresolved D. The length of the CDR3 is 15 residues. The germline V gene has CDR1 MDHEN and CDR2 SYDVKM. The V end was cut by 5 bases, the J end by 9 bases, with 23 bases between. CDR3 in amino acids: CASSRPDLVTTAQYF. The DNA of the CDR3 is TGTGCCAGCAGTCGTCCCGACCTTGTAACTACGGCGCAGTACTTC.

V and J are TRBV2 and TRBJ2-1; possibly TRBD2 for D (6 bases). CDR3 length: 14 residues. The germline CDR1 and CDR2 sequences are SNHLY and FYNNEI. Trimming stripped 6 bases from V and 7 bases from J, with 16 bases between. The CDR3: CASSLGGARNEQFF. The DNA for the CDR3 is TGTGCCAGCAGCCTCGGAGGGGCTAGGAATGAGCAGTTCTTC. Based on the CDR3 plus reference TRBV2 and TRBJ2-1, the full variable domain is EPEVTQTPSHQVTQMGQEVILRCVPISNHLYFYWYRQILGQKVEFLVSFYNNEISEKSEIFDDQFSVERPDGSNFTLKIRSTKLEDSAMYFCASSLGGARNEQFFGPGTRLTVL.

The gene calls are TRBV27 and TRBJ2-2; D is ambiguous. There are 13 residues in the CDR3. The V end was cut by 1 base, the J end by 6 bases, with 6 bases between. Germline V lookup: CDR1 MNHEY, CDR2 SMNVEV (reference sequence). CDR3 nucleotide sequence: TGTGCCAGCAGTTTATTTATCTCCGGGGAGCTGTTTTTT. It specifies CASSLFISGELFF.

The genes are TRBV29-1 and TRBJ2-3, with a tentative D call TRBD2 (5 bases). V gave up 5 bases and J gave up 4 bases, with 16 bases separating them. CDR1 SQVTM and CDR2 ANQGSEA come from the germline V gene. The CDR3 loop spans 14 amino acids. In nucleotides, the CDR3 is TGCAGCGTTCATCGGGATACTTGGTCAGATACGCAGTATTTT. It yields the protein CSVHRDTWSDTQYF.

CDR3 sequence reads: CASSYRQNEKLFF. The CDR3 DNA reads as TGTGCCAGCAGTTATCGACAGAATGAAAAACTGTTTTTT. V and J are TRBV6-5 and TRBJ1-4; D is possibly TRBD1 (5 bases). Germline lookup yields CDR1 MNHEY and CDR2 SVGAGI. CDR3 length: 13 residues. V lost 3 bases and J lost 5, with 7 bases in between.

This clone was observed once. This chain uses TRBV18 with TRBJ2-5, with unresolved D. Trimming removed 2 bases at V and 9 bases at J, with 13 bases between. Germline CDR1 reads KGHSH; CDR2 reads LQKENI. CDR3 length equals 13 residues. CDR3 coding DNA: TGTGCCAGCTCACCAGTACTACCTCCCTCCCAGTACTTC. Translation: CASSPVLPPSQYF.

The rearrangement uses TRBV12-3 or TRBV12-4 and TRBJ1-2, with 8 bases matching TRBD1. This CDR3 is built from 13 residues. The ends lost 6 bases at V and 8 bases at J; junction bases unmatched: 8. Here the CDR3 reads CASSLTGGGGYTF. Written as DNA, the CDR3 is TGTGCCAGCAGCTTAACAGGGGGAGGAGGCTACACCTTC.

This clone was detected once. The CDR3 is CASSPEIALGQGNYGYTF. In DNA, the CDR3 is TGTGCCAGCAGCCCCGAGATCGCCCTGGGGCAGGGTAACTATGGCTACACCTTC. The chain uses TRBV3-1 (or the pseudogene TRBV3-2) and TRBJ1-2, with D possibly TRBD1 on 5 matching bases. The germline gives CDR1 LGHDT, CDR2 YNNKEL (reference sequence). The CDR3 extends over 18 amino acids. The germline V and J ends were trimmed by 4 bases and 1 base, with 22 bases remaining between them.

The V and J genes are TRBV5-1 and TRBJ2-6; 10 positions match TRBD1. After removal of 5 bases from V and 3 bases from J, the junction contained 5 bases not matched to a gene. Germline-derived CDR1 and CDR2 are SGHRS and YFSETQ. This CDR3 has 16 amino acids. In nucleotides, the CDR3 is TGCGCCAGCAGGGGACAGGGGATCGGTGGGGCCAACGTCCTGACTTTC. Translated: CASRGQGIGGANVLTF. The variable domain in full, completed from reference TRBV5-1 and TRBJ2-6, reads KAGVTQTPRYLIKTRGQQVTLSCSPISGHRSVSWYQQTPGQGLQFLFEYFSETQRNKGNFPGRFSGRQFSNSRSEMNVSTLELGDSALYLCASRGQGIGGANVLTFGAGSRLTVL.

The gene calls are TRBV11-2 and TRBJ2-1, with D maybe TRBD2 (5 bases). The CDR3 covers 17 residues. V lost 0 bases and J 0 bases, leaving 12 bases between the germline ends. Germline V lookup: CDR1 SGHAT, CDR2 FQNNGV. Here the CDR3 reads CASSLDPRRTSYNEQFF. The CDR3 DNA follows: TGTGCCAGCAGCTTAGACCCTAGGAGGACCTCCTACAATGAGCAGTTCTTC.

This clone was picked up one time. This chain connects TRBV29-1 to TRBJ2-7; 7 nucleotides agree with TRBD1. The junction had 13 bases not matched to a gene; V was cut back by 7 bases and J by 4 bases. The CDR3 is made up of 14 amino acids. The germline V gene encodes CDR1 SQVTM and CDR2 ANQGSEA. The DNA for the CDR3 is TGCAGCGGCGTCCGGGACAGCCTAATTTACGAGCAGTACTTC. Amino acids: CSGVRDSLIYEQYF.

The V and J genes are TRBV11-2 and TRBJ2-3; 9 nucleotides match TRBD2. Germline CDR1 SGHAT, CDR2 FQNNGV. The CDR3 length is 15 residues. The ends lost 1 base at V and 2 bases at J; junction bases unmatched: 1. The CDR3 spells CASSLVAGVTDTQYF. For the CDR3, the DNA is TGTGCCAGCAGCTTAGTAGCGGGGGTCACAGATACGCAGTATTTT.

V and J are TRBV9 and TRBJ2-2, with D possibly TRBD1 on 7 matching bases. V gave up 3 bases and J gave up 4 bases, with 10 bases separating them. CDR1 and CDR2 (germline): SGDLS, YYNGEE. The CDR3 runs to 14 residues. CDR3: CASSGGTATGELFF. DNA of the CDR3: TGTGCCAGCAGCGGCGGGACAGCCACCGGGGAGCTGTTTTTT.

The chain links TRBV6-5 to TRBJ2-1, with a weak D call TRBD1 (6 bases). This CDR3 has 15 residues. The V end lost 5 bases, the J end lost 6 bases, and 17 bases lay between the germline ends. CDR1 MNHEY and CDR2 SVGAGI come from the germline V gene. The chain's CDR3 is CASSLIQGRFNEQFF. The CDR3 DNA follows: TGTGCCAGCAGTCTAATACAGGGAAGGTTCAATGAGCAGTTCTTC.

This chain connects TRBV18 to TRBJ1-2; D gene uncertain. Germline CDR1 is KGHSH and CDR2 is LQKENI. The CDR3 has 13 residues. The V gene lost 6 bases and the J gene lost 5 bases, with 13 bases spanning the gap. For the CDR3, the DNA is TGTGCCAGCTCTCAGGACTCGAAGTATGGCTACACCTTC. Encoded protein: CASSQDSKYGYTF.

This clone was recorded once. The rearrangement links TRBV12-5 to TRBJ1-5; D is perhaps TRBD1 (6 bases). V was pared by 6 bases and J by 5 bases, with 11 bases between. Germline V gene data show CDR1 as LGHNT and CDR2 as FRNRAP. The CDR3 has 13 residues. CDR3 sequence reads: CASGTGLHQPQHF. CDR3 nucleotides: TGTGCTAGTGGAACAGGGTTACATCAGCCCCAGCATTTT.

Written as DNA, the CDR3 is TGTGCCAGCAGCTTACGGGGCCAAGAGACCCAGTACTTC. This codes for CASSLRGQETQYF. The chain recombines TRBV11-2 with TRBJ2-5; D possibly corresponds to TRBD2 (5 bases). CDR3 length equals 13 residues. Germline CDR1 is SGHAT and CDR2 is FQNNGV. The ends were cut back, 2 bases at V and 1 base at J, with 5 bases in the middle.

CDR3 nucleotides: TGTGCCGGAGGATCAGGGGGGATCTCCTACGAGCAGTACTTC. Translation gives CAGGSGGISYEQYF. V and J are TRBV5-4 and TRBJ2-7; TRBD1 is a possible D gene (7 bases). V lost 10 bases and J lost 0, with 17 bases in between. The CDR3 is 14 amino acids. Germline V CDR1 and CDR2: SGHNT, YYREEE (reference sequence).

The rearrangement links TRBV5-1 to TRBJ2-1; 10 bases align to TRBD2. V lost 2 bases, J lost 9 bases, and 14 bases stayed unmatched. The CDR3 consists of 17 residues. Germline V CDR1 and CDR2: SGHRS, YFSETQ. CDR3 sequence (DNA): TGCGCCAGCAGCTTTTACAGCGGGGGGGCCATGAATGCTGAGCAGTTCTTC. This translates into CASSFYSGGAMNAEQFF.

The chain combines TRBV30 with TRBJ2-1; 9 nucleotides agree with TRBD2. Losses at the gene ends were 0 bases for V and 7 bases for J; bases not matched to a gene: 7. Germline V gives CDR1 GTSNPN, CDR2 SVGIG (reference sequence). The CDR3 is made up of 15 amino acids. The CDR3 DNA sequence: TGTGCCTGGAGTGTCAGCGGGAGGAAGAGTAATGAGCAGTTCTTC. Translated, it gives CAWSVSGRKSNEQFF.

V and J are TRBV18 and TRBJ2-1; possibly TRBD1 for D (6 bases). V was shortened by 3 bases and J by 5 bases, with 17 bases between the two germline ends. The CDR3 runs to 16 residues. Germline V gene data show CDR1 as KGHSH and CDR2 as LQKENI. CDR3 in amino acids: CASSPQLYTGNNEQFF. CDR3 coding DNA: TGTGCCAGCTCACCCCAGCTCTATACAGGGAACAATGAGCAGTTCTTC.

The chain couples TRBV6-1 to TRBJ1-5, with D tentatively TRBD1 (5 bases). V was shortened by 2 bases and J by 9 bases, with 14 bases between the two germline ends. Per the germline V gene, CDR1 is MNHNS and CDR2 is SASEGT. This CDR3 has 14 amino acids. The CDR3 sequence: CASSEWGGERPQHF. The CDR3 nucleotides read TGTGCCAGCAGTGAATGGGGGGGAGAGAGGCCCCAGCATTTT.

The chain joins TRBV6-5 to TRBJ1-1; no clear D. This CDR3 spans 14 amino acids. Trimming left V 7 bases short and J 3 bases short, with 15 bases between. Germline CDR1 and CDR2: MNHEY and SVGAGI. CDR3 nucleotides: TGTGCCAGCACCCGGCCTGACATGTACACTGAAGCTTTCTTT. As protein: CASTRPDMYTEAFF.

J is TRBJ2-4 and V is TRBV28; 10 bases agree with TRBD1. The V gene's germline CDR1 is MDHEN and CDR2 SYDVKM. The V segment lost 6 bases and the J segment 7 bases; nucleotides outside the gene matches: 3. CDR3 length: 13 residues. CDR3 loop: CASRRQGANIQYF. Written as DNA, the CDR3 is TGTGCCAGCAGGCGACAGGGGGCTAACATTCAGTACTTC.

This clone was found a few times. The CDR3 nucleotides read TGTGCCAGCAGCAAAGAGAAAGGGACAGGGAGCACCTACGAGCAGTACTTC. Encoded protein: CASSKEKGTGSTYEQYF. The chain couples TRBV21-1 to TRBJ2-7; TRBD1 was called by the table and not checked on the DNA. TRBV21-1 is shown as a pseudogene. The CDR3 consists of 17 residues.

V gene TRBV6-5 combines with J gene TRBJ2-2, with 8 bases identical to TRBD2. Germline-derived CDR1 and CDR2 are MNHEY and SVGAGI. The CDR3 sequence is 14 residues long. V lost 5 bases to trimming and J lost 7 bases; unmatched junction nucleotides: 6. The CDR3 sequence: CASSPSGSDGELFF. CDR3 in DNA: TGTGCCAGCAGTCCCAGCGGGAGTGACGGGGAGCTGTTTTTT.